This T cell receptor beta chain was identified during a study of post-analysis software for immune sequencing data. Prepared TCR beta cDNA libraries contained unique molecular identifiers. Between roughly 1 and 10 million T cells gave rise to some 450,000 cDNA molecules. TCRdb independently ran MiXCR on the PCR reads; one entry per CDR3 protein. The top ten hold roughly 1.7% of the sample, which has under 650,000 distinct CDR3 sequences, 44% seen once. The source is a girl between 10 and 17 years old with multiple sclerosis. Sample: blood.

The CDR3 sequence is CASSYRLERDSEQYF. The DNA for the CDR3 is TGTGCCAGCAGTTACCGCCTTGAGCGGGACTCCGAGCAGTACTTC. The J gene is TRBJ2-5, the V gene TRBV12-3 or TRBV12-4; 7 bases align to TRBD2. The last part of the DNA fits TRBJ2-7 better; the J call may be wrong. The CDR3 is 15 residues long.